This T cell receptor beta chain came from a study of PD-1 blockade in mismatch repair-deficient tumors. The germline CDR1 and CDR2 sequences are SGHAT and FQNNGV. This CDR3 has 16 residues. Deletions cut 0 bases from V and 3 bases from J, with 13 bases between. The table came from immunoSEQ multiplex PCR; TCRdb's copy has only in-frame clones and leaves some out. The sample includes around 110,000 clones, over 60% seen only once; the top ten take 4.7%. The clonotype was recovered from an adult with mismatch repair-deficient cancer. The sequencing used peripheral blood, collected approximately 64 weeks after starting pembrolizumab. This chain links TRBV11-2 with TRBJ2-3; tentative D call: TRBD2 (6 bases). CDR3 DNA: TGTGCCAGCAGCTTAGATCCGTACGGGACTACAGATACGCAGTATTTT. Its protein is CASSLDPYGTTDTQYF. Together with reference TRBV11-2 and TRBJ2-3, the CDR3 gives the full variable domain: EAGVAQSPRYKIIEKRQSVAFWCNPISGHATLYWYQQILGQGPKLLIQFQNNGVVDDSQLPKDRFSAERLKGVDSTLKIQPAKLEDSAVYLCASSLDPYGTTDTQYFGPGTRLTVL.